This T cell receptor (beta chain) was profiled in a study of cytomegalovirus exposure and HLA in healthy donors (dated by TCRdb to 2016 to 2017). Context from the whole study: An earlier analysis of roughly 570 of the donors reported approximately 280 Gb of sequence data and 95 million to 130 million unique TCR beta sequences obtained from some 170 million T cells. An earlier analysis of 450 to 750 of the donors used high-throughput TCR beta sequencing to judge whether each TCR beta V gene segment behaved as functional or pseudogenic. Among almost 400 genotyped donors of the cohort, an average of approximately 240,000 unique TCR beta nucleotide sequences were sequenced per donor, around a sixth of them non-productive. The study aimed to test whether cataloging public T cell receptors could reveal signatures of past pathogen exposure. A later genetic analysis took genome-wide SNP genotypes for about 65% of the roughly 670 donors and used that subset as a discovery cohort. High-throughput TCR immunosequencing, statistical association of individual TCRs with disease status, and machine learning were combined to predict cytomegalovirus infection status. Roughly 5 DR-DQ haplotypes were treated as single units for association and clustering because of strong linkage in the cohort. The genetic ancestry cluster associated with self-reported Caucasian donors included around 76% of the roughly 400 genotyped donors. The number of typed donors differed by locus: 629-630 for A, B, C, DRB1 and DQB1; roughly 510 for DQA1; 606 for DPA1; and about 450 for DPB1. An early release that covered about 600 HLA-typed donors contained approximately 320 gigabases of sequencing data and tens of millions of unique TCR sequences. Donor age, sex, ethnicity and CMV serostatus were collected together with the repertoire data. Rather than using new phenotypic data, the later analysis identified candidate immune exposures from TCR beta sequences and from how often those sequences occurred across donors. Both class I and class II loci were covered by HLA typing, at four-digit resolution. All discovery cohort repertoires had been generated using a single sequencing platform. A later analysis re-analyzed previously published TCR beta repertoires from roughly 630 donors and added high-resolution HLA genotyping to study TCR occurrence patterns. Along with the approximately 600-subject first cohort, a separate validation cohort of over a hundred different subjects was used. The study profiled the T cell repertoires of 500 to 800 subjects by immunosequencing and related them to cytomegalovirus serostatus. General conclusions and limits of the study: In vitro tests confirmed that a few of the cytomegalovirus-associated TCR beta chains recognize cytomegalovirus antigens. Compared with equally common non-associated chains, HLA-associated TCR beta chains in a later analysis were more clonally expanded and had lower generation probabilities. The classifier was reported to diagnose cytomegalovirus status with high specificity and sensitivity in both the original cohort and the validation cohort. In an earlier analysis of some 550 of the donors, most TCR beta V segments were observed in productive rearrangements about 90% or about 30% of the time, broadly matching IMGT annotations. The study gave a list of 150 to 200 TCR beta chains associated with cytomegalovirus. A later genetic analysis associated a missense DCLRE1C variant with V-gene and J-gene trimming of TCR beta chains, and an independent cohort replicated the association. A later analysis reported that several top co-occurrence clusters appeared linked to parvovirus B19, influenza, CMV and Epstein-Barr virus. Linkage disequilibrium might explain the correlated functional status among segregating V segments, but an unknown experimental factor could not be ruled out. Compared with the 666-donor mean, donors in an Asian-associated ancestry cluster had fewer N-insertions in productive TCRs, according to a later genetic analysis. Most CMV-associated TCR beta chains appeared to be HLA-restricted in a later analysis, and the HLA associations seemed to be driven largely by CMV exposure. Roughly uniform sequencing depth across donors was assumed in presence/absence analyses, although this assumption may not hold. It was suggested by the authors that the approach could potentially be generalized to other disease states and immunological phenotypes. This cohort had only TCR beta chains sequenced, and the lack of alpha or paired-chain data limited which features could be detected. A further reported finding was that TCR beta sequences accurately predicted the HLA-A and HLA-B alleles for most subjects in the first cohort. A cluster of highly shared sequence variants was judged likely to be a technical artifact of the sequencing pipeline. Because the 87-base-pair reads could not distinguish some IMGT-functional V segments, including TRBV6-2 and TRBV6-3, those segments were excluded. Because some donors lacked HLA typing at each locus, the association tests relied only on the typed subset. In a later analysis, the rate of TCR association differed among HLA loci, with DRB1 alleles having the most associated TCRs and HLA-C alleles having the fewest. In a later analysis, around 17,000 TCR beta sequences were associated with specific HLA alleles at a false discovery rate of 0.05. For the cohort, immune exposure information was limited to CMV serostatus. When HLA alleles, especially DR and DQ, strongly co-occurred, TCR associations were difficult to assign to individual alleles. Most TCR sequences were observed very rarely across donors, whereas some public TCRs were present in many individuals. Because counts were too low, roughly 16 rarely observed V segments, including chromosome 9 orphons, were excluded from the earlier analysis of some 540 of the donors.

The cohort was made up of about 610 healthy bone marrow donors. All cohort members were sampled while nominally healthy, although unrecorded immune exposures were likely present. The donor was CMV seronegative and was included in the group of approximately 350 seronegative cohort members. A peripheral blood sample was provided by each donor, and peripheral blood mononuclear cells were used for TCR beta sequencing. The Qiagen DNeasy Blood Extraction Kit was used to extract genomic DNA from the blood cell samples. Its CDR3 holds 13 amino acids, cysteine through phenylalanine. CDR3 DNA only is kept here, 39 bases in frame from base 1. CDR1 SGDLS and CDR2 YYNGEE were looked up in the germline V gene. Germline trimming: 3 bases from V, 9 bases from J; junction bases outside gene matches: 6. Library generation was performed with the immunoSEQ multiplex PCR assay. The multiplex PCR relied on a mix of 60 forward primers for TCR Vbeta segments and 13 reverse primers for TCR Jbeta segments. Amplification of the CDR3 region of rearranged TCR beta genes was performed with a multiplex PCR assay on genomic DNA. Amplified TCR beta libraries were sequenced as 87-base-pair reads on the Illumina HiSeq System. Processing in the source paper ran as follows. A later analysis tallied roughly 76 million unique TCR beta chains across the 666 repertoires, and about 10 million of those chains were shared by two or more donors. To remove PCR and sequencing errors, raw reads were error-corrected and collapsed into unique sequences using a nearest-neighbor algorithm that merged closely related sequences. To assign V, D and J gene segments, CDR3 sequences were aligned to IMGT reference sequences. For a sequence to be retained, a match of at least six nucleotides was required to both a V gene segment and a J gene segment. A rearrangement counted as productive if the CDR3 had no stop codons and remained in frame with V and J, and every other rearrangement counted as non-productive. CDR3 was defined according to IMGT convention as the region running from the second conserved V-encoded cysteine to the conserved J-encoded phenylalanine. Sequences without an unambiguous match to a single V gene segment were excluded from the earlier analysis of 500 to 700 of the donors. In an earlier analysis of some 590 of the donors, V segments were called functional above 56.7% productive rearrangements and were called segregating when the between-donor standard deviation exceeded 5%. To diagnose cytomegalovirus status from the catalog of TCR beta chain sequences, a statistical classification framework was built. In a later analysis, V and J genes were assigned by comparing TCR nucleotide sequences against IMGT/GENE-DB human TR gene sequences. In a later analysis, CDR3 sequences and most-parsimonious VDJ recombination scenarios were assigned using the TCRdist pipeline. In a later analysis, every TCR beta chain was defined by the combination of its CDR3 amino acid sequence and its V-gene family, and reads without a unique V-gene family were dropped. To address suspected cross-contamination and a sequencing artifact, a later analysis removed around 600 highly shared, low-generation-probability nucleotide sequences. A later analysis calculated a clonal expansion index for each public chain from normalized within-repertoire ranks of inferred template counts. In a later analysis, generation probabilities were computed with a VDJ recombination model fitted to out-of-frame rearrangements, and the resulting probabilities were checked against IGoR. Hypergeometric tests were used in a later analysis to score TCR-TCR, TCR-HLA and TCR-CMV co-occurrence, with a repertoire-size bias correction applied to the TCR pairs. A later analysis estimated false discovery rates by permuting HLA or CMV assignments 20 times. In a later analysis, co-occurring TCRs were grouped with DBSCAN, and TCRdist sequence similarity was added when clustering was performed within HLA-allele-positive subsets. For co-occurrence clustering, repertoires with fewer than 30,000 or more than 120,000 public chains were excluded, along with roughly 5 repertoires with anomalous nucleotide sharing. TCRdb's version of the immuneACCESS table is confined to in-frame rearrangements and falls short of the full clone set. An unresolved V gene accounts for under half of the shortfall where checked; the remainder is of unknown origin. V, J and clone size were drawn from that table, and D and trimming were deduced from the DNA. This sample's table lists approximately 100,000 clones. About 0.59% of the sample is held by the ten biggest clonotypes.

Worth noting for this clone: The target of this receptor is not known.

The sequenced sample was PBMCs. This receptor chain uses TRBV9 and TRBJ1-5; 7 central bases correspond to TRBD1. This TCR came from a man between 45 and 60 years old in good health and CMV-seronegative. The sequence in DNA is TGTGCCAGCAGCGCGATCCAGGGGGGGCCCCAGCATTTT. It codes for CASSAIQGGPQHF.